Listed below are T cell receptor beta chains from one sample, sequenced in a study of cytomegalovirus exposure and HLA in healthy donors. TCRdb's table, derived via immunoSEQ multiplex PCR, lists solely in-frame clones and lacks some. In total, the table holds about 160,000 clones. Sequencing input: PBMCs. The receptor set was obtained from a man aged 25-45 years in good health and CMV-seronegative. Each CDR3 is given with its conserved first and last residue. A D gene is named only where the DNA matches it firmly.

d_call cdr3_length j_call v_call cdr3_nt cdr3_aa
TRBD2 15 TRBJ2-5 TRBV5-6 TGTGCCAGCAGCGCGAGCGGGAGGATGGAAGAGACCCAGTACTTC CASSASGRMEETQYF
- 15 TRBJ1-5 TRBV6-5 TGTGCCAGCAGTCATGGAACAGGCGCCAATCAGCCCCAGCATTTT CASSHGTGANQPQHF
- 15 TRBJ1-2 TRBV27 TGTGCCAGCAGTTACAGCAGGGGAGCCGCGGATGGCTACACCTTC CASSYSRGAADGYTF
- 11 TRBJ1-2 TRBV20-1 TGCAGTGTTTCCTCTAACTATGGCTACACCTTC CSVSSNYGYTF
TRBD2 11 TRBJ2-4 TRBV30 TGTGCCTGGTCGCTAGCGGGAAATGGGCACTTC CAWSLAGNGHF
- 13 TRBJ1-1 TRBV6-5 TGTGCCAGCAGTTATGACCCGGGGACTGAAGCTTTCTTT CASSYDPGTEAFF
TRBD2 14 TRBJ2-7 TRBV28 TGTGCCAGCAGTTTAACGGGAGGTCTATGGGAGCAGTACTTC CASSLTGGLWEQYF
- 16 TRBJ1-1 TRBV5-4 TGTGCCAGCAGCCTTGGCTCGGGGGTAATGAACACTGAAGCTTTCTTT CASSLGSGVMNTEAFF
- 15 TRBJ1-1 TRBV9 TGTGCCAGCAGCCGCATCAGGGGCGAGGTCACTGAAGCTTTCTTT CASSRIRGEVTEAFF
- 12 TRBJ2-1 TRBV7-2 TGTGCCAGCAGGCGACAGGAGGCTGAGCAGTTCTTC CASRRQEAEQFF
- 14 TRBJ2-5 TRBV18 TGTGCCAGCCGGGGTGAGGGAGCAGAGGAGACCCAGTACTTC CASRGEGAEETQYF
TRBD2 17 TRBJ2-2 TRBV15 TGTGCCACCAGCAGAGGGGGAGGGGCGGAGAACACCGGGGAGCTGTTTTTT CATSRGGGAENTGELFF
TRBD1 14 TRBJ2-7 TRBV7-3 TGTGCCAGCAGCGTTACAGGGGGGACTGGCGAGCAGTACTTC CASSVTGGTGEQYF
- 12 TRBJ1-2 TRBV6-1 TGTGCCACCGCAGCGCTTAACTATGGCTACACCTTC CATAALNYGYTF
- 12 TRBJ2-1 TRBV7-9 TGTGCCAGCAGAACACCTAGCGACGAGCAGTTCTTC CASRTPSDEQFF
- 14 TRBJ1-4 TRBV6-6 TGTGCCAGCAGTTTCCCCGGGGTGAGCGAAAAACTGTTTTTT CASSFPGVSEKLFF
TRBD2 15 TRBJ2-7 TRBV7-2 TGTGCCAGCAGCCTCACGGGACTAGCGGGATACGAGCAGTACTTC CASSLTGLAGYEQYF
TRBD1 15 TRBJ1-2 TRBV5-1 TGCGCCAGCAGCTCATGGACAGGGGTCAACTATGGCTACACCTTC CASSSWTGVNYGYTF
TRBD1 16 TRBJ2-3 TRBV9 TGTGCCAGCAGCCCCCGAGGACAGGGTAGCACAGATACGCAGTATTTT CASSPRGQGSTDTQYF
TRBD1 18 TRBJ1-5 TRBV27 TGTGCCAGCAGTTCGCACCCCCCCCGACAGGGGGTTTATCAGCCCCAGCATTTT CASSSHPPRQGVYQPQHF
- 16 TRBJ1-2 TRBV6-5 TGTGCCAGCAGTTACTCTCCGGGGATAGCTAACTATGGCTACACCTTC CASSYSPGIANYGYTF
- 13 TRBJ2-4 TRBV14 TGTGCCAGCAGCTCAGGGACTAAAAACATTCAGTACTTC CASSSGTKNIQYF
TRBD1 13 TRBJ2-7 TRBV29-1 TGCAGCGTCGCTGGGACAGTTGCCCGAAAGCAGTACTTC CSVAGTVARKQYF
TRBD1 16 TRBJ2-7 TRBV6-5 TGTGCCAGCAGTTACTCAGGGGGCGGATTAGTCTACGAGCAGTACTTC CASSYSGGGLVYEQYF
TRBD2 15 TRBJ2-1 TRBV19 TGTGCCAGCAGTAGTATAGAGCGGGACTCCAATGAGCAGTTCTTC CASSSIERDSNEQFF
- 18 TRBJ2-1 TRBV25-1 TGTGCCAGCAGTGGACTCACGGGGAACCGGAGCTCCTACAATGAGCAGTTCTTC CASSGLTGNRSSYNEQFF
- 15 TRBJ2-5 TRBV5-1 TGCGCCAGCAGCTTGGCCGGGAACATCCAAGAGACCCAGTACTTC CASSLAGNIQETQYF
- 14 TRBJ1-1 TRBV18 TGTGCCAGCTCACCAAGAGGTAGGAACACTGAAGCTTTCTTT CASSPRGRNTEAFF
- 15 TRBJ2-3 TRBV28 TGTGCCAGCAGGGGCGAGGGAGCGAGCACAGATACGCAGTATTTT CASRGEGASTDTQYF
- 17 TRBJ1-4 TRBV5-1 TGCGCCAGCAGCTTGCACGGGTCCACTCCAACTAATGAAAAACTGTTTTTT CASSLHGSTPTNEKLFF
TRBD1 15 TRBJ2-7 TRBV9 TGTGCCAGCAGCGACGGACAGGGGTTGGAGGACGAGCAGTACTTC CASSDGQGLEDEQYF
TRBD1 15 TRBJ2-7 TRBV6-1 TGTGCCAGCACGTGGTCCGGGACAGTGCCCTACGAGCAGTACTTC CASTWSGTVPYEQYF
- 14 TRBJ2-5 TRBV5-1 TGCGCCAGCAGGCGGAGGGCCCCCGGGGAGACCCAGTACTTC CASRRRAPGETQYF
TRBD1 14 TRBJ1-1 TRBV5-1 TGCGCCAGCAGTTTCGACAGGGGGGTCCCTGAAGCTTTCTTT CASSFDRGVPEAFF
TRBD1 17 TRBJ1-6 TRBV5-1 TGCGCCAGCAGCTTGGGATTCGGGGACAGAGAAAATTCACCCCTCCACTTT CASSLGFGDRENSPLHF
TRBD2 15 TRBJ2-1 TRBV5-8 TGTGCCAGCAGCTTGAATGGGGGGGAGAGGAATGAGCAGTTCTTC CASSLNGGERNEQFF
TRBD2 15 TRBJ2-7 TRBV7-9 TGTGCCAGCAGCCCATTGGCTAGCGGGGTCTACGAGCAGTACTTC CASSPLASGVYEQYF
TRBD2 15 TRBJ2-3 TRBV10-1 TGCGCCAGCAGTGGTCCAGCGGGAGGCACAGATACGCAGTATTTT CASSGPAGGTDTQYF
TRBD1 15 TRBJ1-2 TRBV5-4 TGTGCCAGCCATGCTACAGGGGTCCCGGGCTATGGCTACACCTTC CASHATGVPGYGYTF
TRBD1 15 TRBJ1-1 TRBV6-5 TGTGCCAGCACTCTCACAGGGGCAATGAACACTGAAGCTTTCTTT CASTLTGAMNTEAFF
TRBD1 12 TRBJ1-4 TRBV29-1 TGCAGCGTTGTTGACAGGGAAAGAAAACTGTTTTTT CSVVDRERKLFF
- 15 TRBJ1-1 TRBV10-3 TGTGCCATCAGTGGCGGCGGTGGGGGCAATACTGAAGCTTTCTTT CAISGGGGGNTEAFF
- 13 TRBJ1-2 TRBV19 TGTGCCAGTAGTACACCGGGACACCGTGGCTACACCTTC CASSTPGHRGYTF
- 16 TRBJ1-5 TRBV27 TGTGCCAGCAGCCAAGACCCCCGAAACTACAATCAGCCCCAGCATTTT CASSQDPRNYNQPQHF
TRBD2 14 TRBJ2-1 TRBV7-2 TGTGCCAGCAGCTCCGGGACTAGCGGGAGAAAGCAGTTCTTC CASSSGTSGRKQFF
TRBD1 15 TRBJ1-1 TRBV10-3 TGTGCCATCAGTCAGACAGGGGCCATGAACACTGAAGCTTTCTTT CAISQTGAMNTEAFF
TRBD2 18 TRBJ2-7 TRBV7-8 TGTGCCAGCAGTCGATACAGACTAGCGGGAAGAGTAGGCTACGAGCAGTACTTC CASSRYRLAGRVGYEQYF
TRBD1 17 TRBJ2-3 TRBV27 TGTGCCAGCAGTTTAAATCGTCCGGGACAGGGGGGAGATACGCAGTATTTT CASSLNRPGQGGDTQYF
- 15 TRBJ2-5 TRBV15 TGTGCCACCAGCAGAGATCCTACGGGGAAAGAGACCCAGTACTTC CATSRDPTGKETQYF
TRBD1 14 TRBJ2-1 TRBV2 TGTGCCGACAGGGGCAGGGGAAAATCTGATGAGCAGTTCTTC CADRGRGKSDEQFF
TRBD1 17 TRBJ1-3 TRBV7-9 TGTGCCAGCAGCTCGACAGGGGGTAGCACCTCTGGAAACACCATATATTTT CASSSTGGSTSGNTIYF
- 12 TRBJ2-7 TRBV2 TGTGCCAGCGGAGGAGAGCTTTACGAGCAGTACTTC CASGGELYEQYF
- 14 TRBJ1-2 TRBV19 TGTGCCAGTAGCGAAACTCGACAGGCTTATGGCTACACCTTC CASSETRQAYGYTF
TRBD2 15 TRBJ2-1 TRBV11-2 TGTGCCAGCAGCTTCGCTAGCGGGCTATACAATGAGCAGTTCTTC CASSFASGLYNEQFF
- 13 TRBJ1-1 TRBV29-1 TGCAGCGTTGGAGGACAGATGAACACTGAAGCTTTCTTT CSVGGQMNTEAFF
TRBD2 15 TRBJ2-7 TRBV6-6 TGTGCCAGCAGTTACACGACTAGCGGCTCCTACGAGCAGTACTTC CASSYTTSGSYEQYF
- 18 TRBJ2-7 TRBV7-2 TGTGCCAGCAGCTTAGTACGTGACAGGTTCTCTATCGCCTACGAGCAGTACTTC CASSLVRDRFSIAYEQYF
- 13 TRBJ2-7 TRBV7-7 TGTGCCAGCAGCTTGAGGCGGGACCACGAGCAGTACTTC CASSLRRDHEQYF